The clone carrying this TCR beta chain was picked up one time. Clones were sequenced by immunoSEQ multiplex PCR, and TCRdb holds only the in-frame ones, with some missing. The data contain 90,000 to 100,000 clones, around 80% of them singletons. This sample was taken from a study of blood T cell repertoires in COVID-19. Deletions cut 3 bases from V and 5 bases from J, with 10 bases between. The CDR3 spans 13 residues. Germline CDR1 is MGHDK and CDR2 is SYGVNS. The sample comprised peripheral blood. The V call is TRBV25-1, the J call TRBJ2-5; D remains ambiguous. The sequence derives from a man aged 80 or over with acute or convalescent COVID-19. The CDR3 region has the DNA TGTGCCAGCAGTGAGCGGCCGAAGGAGACCCAGTACTTC. Translation: CASSERPKETQYF.